This T cell receptor beta chain was profiled in a study of T cells after yellow fever vaccination (dated 2019 in TCRdb). For the study in its entirety: The SMART-Seq v4 Ultra Low Input RNA kit was used to prepare libraries from fractions with low cell numbers. Blood was drawn at multiple timepoints before and after primary and secondary immunization, with bulk PBMC replicates and cell subsets isolated. Two healthy male donors made up the cohort, one aged 18 to 30 years and the other aged 30 to 39 years. Bulk TCR alpha and beta repertoires were sequenced longitudinally to track T-cell clones before and after primary and booster YFV17D yellow fever vaccination.

CDR1 LGHNA and CDR2 YNFKEQ are derived from the germline V gene. The CDR3 starts with the cysteine, ends with the phenylalanine, and has 13 residues. The only DNA kept is the CDR3, 39 bases in frame from the first base. The junction carries 3 bases between V and J, which are trimmed by 2 bases and 0 bases respectively. The intended sense of this specimen's treatment or condition label: live attenuated yellow fever vaccine strain. PBMCs were isolated from peripheral blood using a standard Ficoll-Paque protocol. CD4 and CD8 T-cell fractions were isolated with Dynabeads CD4 and CD8 positive selection kits. TriZol was used to extract RNA from bulk PBMCs, from CD4 and CD8 fractions, and from dextramer-positive and dextramer-negative fractions. TCR cDNA was synthesized by 5'RACE template switching, through which a universal primer site and unique molecular identifiers were introduced. Priming for cDNA synthesis came from both the TCR alpha and TCR beta constant segments. Libraries were amplified in two PCR steps, with sample barcodes and sequencing adapters added in the second step. Libraries were sequenced on Illumina HiSeq 2500 (2x100 bp) or NovaSeq (2x150 bp). Regarding the original processing steps: MIGEC handled demultiplexing of reads and collapsing into UMI consensus sequences, while MiXCR performed V(D)J alignment. Using edgeR on replicate PBMC samples, clonotypes were called vaccine-responding if FDR was below 0.01 and the log2 fold change was above 5 up to day 15. Each bulk clonotype received a CD4 or CD8 identity based on whether the sequenced CD4 or CD8 repertoire contained that clonotype at higher abundance. TCRdb reprocessing: public reads trimmed at Q25 with fastp, clones called with MiXCR, in-frame beta chains kept. Records with the same CDR3 protein are collapsed into one entry carrying the most frequent genes and DNA. In this record, the V and J calls reflect TCRdb's handling and not the investigators' own analysis. The sample table shows 200,000 to 300,000 distinct CDR3 sequences, and over 10% are seen once. Of the sample, roughly 0.5% falls within the top ten clones.

In the case of this clonotype: Its antigen is still unknown. Per-nucleotide qualities are absent, and no much larger clonotype sits a single base away.

The paper's findings and limits, for the study overall: Computational filtering was required because FACS-sorted repertoires could contain abundant contaminating clonotypes from the bulk population. The secondary T-cell response was found to be weaker but faster than the primary response, with a peak reached on day 5 rather than on day 15. A small fraction of clonotypes appeared in both the CD4 and CD8 compartments, likely as a result of convergent recombination. Most clones expanded after primary vaccination (approximately 97% of CD4 and over 80% of CD8) were re-detected after the booster, suggesting that broad memory maintenance occurred. Because the study included only a couple of donors, the extent to which the findings can be generalized is limited.

The sample in question was CD4+ T cells sorted from PBMCs, obtained 45 days after the yellow fever booster vaccination. This receptor chain uses TRBV4-2 and TRBJ2-3, with the D segment identity uncertain. The sequence was collected from a young man who received the YFV17D yellow fever vaccine. The nucleotides read TGTGCCAGCAGCCAACAGAGCACAGATACGCAGTATTTT. Its amino acids are CASSQQSTDTQYF.